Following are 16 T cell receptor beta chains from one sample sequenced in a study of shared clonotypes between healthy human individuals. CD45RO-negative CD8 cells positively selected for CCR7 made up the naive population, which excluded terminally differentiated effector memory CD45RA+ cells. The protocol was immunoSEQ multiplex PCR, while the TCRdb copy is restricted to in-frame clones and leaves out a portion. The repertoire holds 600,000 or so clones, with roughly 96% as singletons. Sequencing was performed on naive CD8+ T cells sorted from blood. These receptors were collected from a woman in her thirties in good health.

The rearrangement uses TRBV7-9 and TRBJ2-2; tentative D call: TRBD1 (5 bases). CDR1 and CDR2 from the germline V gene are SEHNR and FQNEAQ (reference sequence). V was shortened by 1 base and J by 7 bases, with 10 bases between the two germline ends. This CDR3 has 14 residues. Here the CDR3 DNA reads TGTGCCAGCAGCTTAGTAGCAGGGCACGGGGAGCTGTTTTTT. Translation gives CASSLVAGHGELFF.

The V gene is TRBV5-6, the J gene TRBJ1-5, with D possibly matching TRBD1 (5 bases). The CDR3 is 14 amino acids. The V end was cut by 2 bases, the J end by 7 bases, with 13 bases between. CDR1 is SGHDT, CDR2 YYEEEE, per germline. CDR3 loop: CASSFGGEGQPQHF. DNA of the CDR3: TGTGCCAGCAGCTTCGGGGGAGAAGGACAGCCCCAGCATTTT. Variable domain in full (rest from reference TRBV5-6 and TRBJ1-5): DAGVTQSPTHLIKTRGQQVTLRCSPKSGHDTVSWYQQALGQGPQFIFQYYEEEERQRGNFPDRFSGHQFPNYSSELNVNALLLGDSALYLCASSFGGEGQPQHFGDGTRLSIL.

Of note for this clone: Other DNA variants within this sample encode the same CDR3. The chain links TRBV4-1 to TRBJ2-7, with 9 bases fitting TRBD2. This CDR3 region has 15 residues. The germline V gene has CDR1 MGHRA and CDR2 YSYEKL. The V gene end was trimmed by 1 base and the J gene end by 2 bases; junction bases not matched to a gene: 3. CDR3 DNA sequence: TGCGCCAGCAGCCAAGGACTAGCGGCCGCCTACGAGCAGTACTTC. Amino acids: CASSQGLAAAYEQYF.

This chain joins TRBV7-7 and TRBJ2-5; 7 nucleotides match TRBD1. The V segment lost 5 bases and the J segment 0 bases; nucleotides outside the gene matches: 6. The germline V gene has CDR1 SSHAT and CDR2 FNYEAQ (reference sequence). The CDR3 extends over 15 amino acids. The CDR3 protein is CASSPRDRNQETQYF. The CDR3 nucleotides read TGTGCCAGCAGCCCCCGGGACAGAAACCAAGAGACCCAGTACTTC.

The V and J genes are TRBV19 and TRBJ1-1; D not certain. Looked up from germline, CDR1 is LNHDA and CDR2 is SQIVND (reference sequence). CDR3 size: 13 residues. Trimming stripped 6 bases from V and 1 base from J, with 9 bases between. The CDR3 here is CASSSAENTEAFF. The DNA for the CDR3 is TGTGCCAGTAGCTCCGCAGAGAACACTGAAGCTTTCTTT. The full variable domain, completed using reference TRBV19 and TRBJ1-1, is DGGITQSPKYLFRKEGQNVTLSCEQNLNHDAMYWYRQDPGQGLRLIYYSQIVNDFQKGDIAEGYSVSREKKESFPLTVTSAQKNPTAFYLCASSSAENTEAFFGQGTRLTVV.

The CDR3 loop is CASSLDPLGNEQYF. In nucleotides, the CDR3 is TGTGCCAGCAGCCTGGACCCTCTAGGCAACGAGCAGTACTTC. The rearrangement links TRBV7-9 to TRBJ2-5, with D unclear. The DNA matches TRBJ2-7 better at its end, which makes the J call doubtful. The CDR3 runs to 14 residues. CDR1 is SEHNR, CDR2 FQNEAQ, per germline (reference sequence).

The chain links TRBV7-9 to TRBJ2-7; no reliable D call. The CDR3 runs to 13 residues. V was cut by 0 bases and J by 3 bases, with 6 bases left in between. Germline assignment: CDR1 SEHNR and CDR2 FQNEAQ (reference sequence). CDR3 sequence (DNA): TGTGCCAGCAGCTTAGCGGAAGGCTACGAGCAGTACTTC. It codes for CASSLAEGYEQYF.

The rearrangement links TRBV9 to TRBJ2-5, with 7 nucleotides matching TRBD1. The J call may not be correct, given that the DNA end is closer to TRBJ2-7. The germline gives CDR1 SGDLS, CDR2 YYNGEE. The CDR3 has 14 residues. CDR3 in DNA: TGTGCCAGCAGCGTAGGGGACAGTCCCTACGAGCAGTACTTC. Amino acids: CASSVGDSPYEQYF.

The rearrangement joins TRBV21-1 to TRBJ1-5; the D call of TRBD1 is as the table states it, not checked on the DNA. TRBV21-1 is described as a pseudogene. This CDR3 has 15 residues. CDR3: CASSIRTGGVEPQHF. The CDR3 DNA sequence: TGTGCCAGCAGCATTCGGACAGGGGGCGTTGAGCCCCAGCATTTT.

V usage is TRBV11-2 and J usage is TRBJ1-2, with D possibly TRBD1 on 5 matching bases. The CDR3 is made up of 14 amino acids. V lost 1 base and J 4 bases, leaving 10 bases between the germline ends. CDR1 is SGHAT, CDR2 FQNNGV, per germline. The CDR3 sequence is CASSLGGDGYGYTF. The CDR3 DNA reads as TGTGCCAGCAGCTTAGGGGGGGACGGCTATGGCTACACCTTC.

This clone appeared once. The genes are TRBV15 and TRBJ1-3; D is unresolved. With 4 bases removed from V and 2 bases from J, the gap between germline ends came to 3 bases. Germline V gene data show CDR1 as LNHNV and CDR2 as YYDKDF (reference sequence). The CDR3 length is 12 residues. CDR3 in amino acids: CATSITGNTIYF. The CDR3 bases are TGTGCCACCAGCATCACTGGAAACACCATATATTTT.

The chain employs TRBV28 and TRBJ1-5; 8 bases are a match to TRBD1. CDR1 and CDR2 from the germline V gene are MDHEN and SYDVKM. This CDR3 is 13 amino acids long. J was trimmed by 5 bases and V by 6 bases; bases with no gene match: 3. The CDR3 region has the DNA TGTGCCAGCAGGATGACAGGGGATCAGCCCCAGCATTTT. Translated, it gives CASRMTGDQPQHF.

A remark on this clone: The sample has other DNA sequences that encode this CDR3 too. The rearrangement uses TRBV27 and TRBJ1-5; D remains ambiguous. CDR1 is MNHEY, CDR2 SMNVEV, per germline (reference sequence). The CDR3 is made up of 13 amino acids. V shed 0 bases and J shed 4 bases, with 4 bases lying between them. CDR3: CASSLSGNQPQHF. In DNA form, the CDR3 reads TGTGCCAGCAGTTTATCCGGGAATCAGCCCCAGCATTTT.

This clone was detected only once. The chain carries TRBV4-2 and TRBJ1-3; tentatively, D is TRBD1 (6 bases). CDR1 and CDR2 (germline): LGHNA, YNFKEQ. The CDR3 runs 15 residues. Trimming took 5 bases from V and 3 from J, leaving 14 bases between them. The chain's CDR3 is CASSETAGVGNTIYF. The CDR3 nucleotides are TGTGCCAGCAGCGAAACGGCAGGGGTTGGAAACACCATATATTTT.

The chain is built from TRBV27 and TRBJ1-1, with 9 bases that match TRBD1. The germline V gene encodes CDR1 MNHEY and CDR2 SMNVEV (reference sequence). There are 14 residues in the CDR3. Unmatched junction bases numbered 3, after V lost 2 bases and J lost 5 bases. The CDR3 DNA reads TGTGCCAGCAGTTTAGACAGGGGGATTACTGAAGCTTTCTTT. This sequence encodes CASSLDRGITEAFF.

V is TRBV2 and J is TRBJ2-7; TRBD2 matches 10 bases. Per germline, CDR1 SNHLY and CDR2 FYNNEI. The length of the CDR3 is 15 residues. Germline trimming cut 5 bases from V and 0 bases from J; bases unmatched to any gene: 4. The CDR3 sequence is CASSKTSGVSYEQYF. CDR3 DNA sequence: TGTGCCAGCAGTAAAACTAGCGGGGTCTCCTACGAGCAGTACTTC. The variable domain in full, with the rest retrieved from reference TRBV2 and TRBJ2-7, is EPEVTQTPSHQVTQMGQEVILRCVPISNHLYFYWYRQILGQKVEFLVSFYNNEISEKSEIFDDQFSVERPDGSNFTLKIRSTKLEDSAMYFCASSKTSGVSYEQYFGPGTRLTVT.